The present T cell receptor (beta chain) was sequenced within a study of beta chain features in type 1 diabetes. Expressed TCRB transcripts were sequenced because the isolated RNA had all been reverse transcribed beforehand. Assay: immunoSEQ multiplex PCR; the TCRdb copy retains only in-frame clones and omits some. The sample yields approximately 160,000 clones, more than 60% seen once. The CDR3 spans 14 residues. V shed 4 bases, J shed 5 bases, and the junction held 7 bases outside the gene matches. The germline V gene encodes CDR1 LNHDA and CDR2 SQIVND (reference sequence). General study points: When VDJ junctions were examined, type 1 diabetes patients showed fewer insertions and more deletions. Among all four CD4+ subsets, Type 1 diabetes patients had TCRB CDR3s that were moderately but significantly shorter.

This clone was seen a single time. The antigen is unknown. The sequenced sample consisted of naive CD4+ T cells from blood. The V and J genes are TRBV19 and TRBJ2-7; 8 nucleotides line up with TRBD1. This TCR was recovered from a man in his thirties or forties with type 1 diabetes. The CDR3: CASSTDRGSHEQYF. CDR3 nucleotides: TGTGCCAGTAGTACAGACAGGGGATCCCACGAGCAGTACTTC.